One sample yielded the 14 T cell receptor beta chains listed below, sequenced in a study of OX40 agonist ivuxolimab in advanced cancers. The protocol was immunoSEQ multiplex PCR, while the TCRdb copy is restricted to in-frame clones and leaves out a portion. The table shows tens of thousands of clones, with more than 75% occurring only once. The input for sequencing was CD4+ or CD8+ T cells sorted from blood, taken in a trial of the OX40 agonist ivuxolimab. These receptors originate from an adult with an advanced solid tumor such as melanoma, head and neck, liver or kidney cancer.

The V and J genes are TRBV11-2 and TRBJ1-4; a possible D gene is TRBD1 (5 bases). V was pared by 1 base and J by 10 bases, with 13 bases between. The CDR3 is 14 amino acids. In germline, CDR1 is SGHAT, CDR2 FQNNGV. The CDR3 reads CASSLVTGQGKLFF. The CDR3 coding sequence is TGTGCCAGCAGCTTAGTCACGGGGCAGGGAAAACTGTTTTTT.

The rearrangement uses TRBV5-5 and TRBJ2-1; 9 bases are a match to TRBD2. This CDR3 is built from 17 residues. The V gene's germline CDR1 is SGHKS and CDR2 YYEKEE (reference sequence). Trimming at V came to 0 bases and at J to 3 bases, leaving 7 bases not matched to a gene. The CDR3 spells CASSLVAASGDYNEQFF. CDR3 nucleotides: TGTGCCAGCAGCTTGGTAGCGGCTAGCGGGGACTACAATGAGCAGTTCTTC. Using reference TRBV5-5 and TRBJ2-1 for the parts outside the CDR3, the full variable domain is DAGVTQSPTHLIKTRGQQVTLRCSPISGHKSVSWYQQVLGQGPQFIFQYYEKEERGRGNFPDRFSARQFPNYSSELNVNALLLGDSALYLCASSLVAASGDYNEQFFGPGTRLTVL.

This clone was picked up a small number of times. This chain's CDR3 is CAWSGGGTDTQYF. CDR3 in DNA: TGTGCCTGGTCCGGCGGGGGGACAGATACGCAGTATTTT. V gene TRBV30 combines with J gene TRBJ2-3; 8 bases are a match to TRBD2. Trimming took 5 bases from V and 3 from J; bases not matched to a gene: 4. Per the germline V gene, CDR1 is GTSNPN and CDR2 is SVGIG (reference sequence). The CDR3 consists of 13 residues.

DNA for the CDR3: TGTGCCAGCAGTGAGAGTGCGGGGCAGTTACTCTCGGAGCAGTACTTC. This sequence encodes CASSESAGQLLSEQYF. The rearrangement links TRBV2 to TRBJ2-7; tentative D call: TRBD2 (6 bases). The CDR3 sequence is 16 residues long. The germline V gene encodes CDR1 SNHLY and CDR2 FYNNEI. Trimming stripped 3 bases from V and 7 bases from J, with 22 bases between. The full variable domain, its missing parts supplied by reference TRBV2 and TRBJ2-7, is EPEVTQTPSHQVTQMGQEVILRCVPISNHLYFYWYRQILGQKVEFLVSFYNNEISEKSEIFDDQFSVERPDGSNFTLKIRSTKLEDSAMYFCASSESAGQLLSEQYFGPGTRLTVT.

This rearrangement joins TRBV5-4 to TRBJ2-7, with 8 nucleotides matching TRBD1. This CDR3 comprises 13 residues. CDR1 is SGHNT, CDR2 YYREEE, per germline (reference sequence). J gave up 7 bases and V 2 bases, and 5 bases lay outside the gene matches. The CDR3 sequence: CASSLPDREEQYF. The CDR3 nucleotides read TGTGCCAGCAGCTTACCGGACAGGGAGGAGCAGTACTTC. Using reference TRBV5-4 and TRBJ2-7 for the parts outside the CDR3, the full variable domain is ETGVTQSPTHLIKTRGQQVTLRCSSQSGHNTVSWYQQALGQGPQFIFQYYREEENGRGNFPPRFSGLQFPNYSSELNVNALELDDSALYLCASSLPDREEQYFGPGTRLTVT.

The CDR3, as DNA: TGTGCCAGTATGGGGGCGCGTCGGGGTGGAAACTACGAGCAGTACTTC. Translating it yields CASMGARRGGNYEQYF. The rearrangement links TRBV19 to TRBJ2-7, with a weak D call TRBD1 (6 bases). The CDR3 sequence is 16 residues long. Trimming cost V 7 bases and J 3 bases, with 22 bases left between them. From germline, CDR1 is LNHDA and CDR2 SQIVND (reference sequence).

The chain joins TRBV9 to TRBJ1-5; D may be TRBD1 (5 bases). This CDR3 region has 13 residues. V lost 2 bases to trimming and J lost 5 bases, with 8 bases between them. Germline values: CDR1 SGDLS, CDR2 YYNGEE. In DNA, the CDR3 is TGTGCCAGCAGCGTCCGGGGGGATCAGCCCCAGCATTTT. The encoded protein is CASSVRGDQPQHF. Full variable domain (remainder filled in from reference TRBV9 and TRBJ1-5): DSGVTQTPKHLITATGQRVTLRCSPRSGDLSVYWYQQSLDQGLQFLIQYYNGEERAKGNILERFSAQQFPDLHSELNLSSLELGDSALYFCASSVRGDQPQHFGDGTRLSIL.

A word on this clone: Relative to the germline gene, one junction end is altered; a read error may explain this. The chain employs TRBV7-7 and TRBJ2-5; either TRBD1 or TRBD2 may fit D (5 bases each). This CDR3 has 15 residues. Germline V gene sequence: CDR1 SSHAT, CDR2 FNYEAQ (reference sequence). Here the CDR3 reads CASSLIPGRPETQYF. The CDR3 nucleotides read TGTGCTAGCAGCTTGATACCGGGACGGCCAGAGACCCAGTACTTC.

The chain is built from TRBV1 and TRBJ2-1; the table's TRBD2 call for D was not verified on the DNA. TRBV1 is labeled a pseudogene. This CDR3 is built from 16 residues. CDR3 sequence: CTSSPRSSGRPHEQFF. The CDR3 DNA is TGCACCAGCAGCCCCCGGAGTAGCGGGCGCCCCCATGAGCAGTTCTTC.

This sequence joins TRBV5-8 and TRBJ1-1, with D unresolved. This CDR3 comprises 17 residues. Germline values: CDR1 SGHTS, CDR2 YDEGEE. V was pared by 2 bases and J by 3 bases, with 20 bases between. CDR3: CASSFRRSRTNDTEAFF. The CDR3 DNA sequence: TGTGCCAGCAGCTTTAGACGGTCCCGAACCAACGACACTGAAGCTTTCTTT.

The chain joins TRBV9 to TRBJ2-3; 7 nucleotides align to TRBD1. This CDR3 is built from 15 residues. The junction had 7 bases not matched to a gene; V was cut back by 4 bases and J by 2 bases. Germline lookup yields CDR1 SGDLS and CDR2 YYNGEE. CDR3 residues: CASSPWDSITDTQYF. The CDR3 DNA follows: TGTGCCAGCAGCCCGTGGGACAGCATCACAGATACGCAGTATTTT.

The chain employs TRBV10-3 and TRBJ2-7; no definite D call. The CDR3 loop spans 13 amino acids. The V and J ends lost 4 bases and 5 bases respectively, with 12 bases between them. CDR1 and CDR2 (germline): ENHRY, SYGVKD. The CDR3 sequence: CAISVTTEDEQYF. Written as DNA, the CDR3 is TGTGCCATCAGTGTAACTACCGAGGACGAGCAGTACTTC.

In this sample, this clone is medium-sized (0.01 to 0.1%). The chain couples TRBV19 to TRBJ2-7; TRBD1 agrees at 8 bases. The trim removed 3 bases at V and 6 bases at J, leaving 16 bases unmatched. In germline, CDR1 is LNHDA, CDR2 SQIVND (reference sequence). The CDR3 runs to 17 residues. DNA for the CDR3: TGTGCCAGTAGTATTGGACAGCGACAGGGGAGAAAAGGCGAGCAGTACTTC. This translates into CASSIGQRQGRKGEQYF.

V is TRBV15 and J is TRBJ2-1; TRBD2 matches 13 bases. Germline lookup yields CDR1 LNHNV and CDR2 YYDKDF (reference sequence). The CDR3 is 18 residues long. V was pared by 3 bases and J by 0 bases, with 5 bases of the junction left unmatched. CDR3 DNA: TGTGCCACCAGCAGCCCGGGACTAGCGGGAAACTCCTACAATGAGCAGTTCTTC. It yields the protein CATSSPGLAGNSYNEQFF.